Following are 17 T cell receptor beta chains from one sample sequenced in a study of T cell responses to AZD1222 COVID-19 vaccine (dated by TCRdb to 2020 to 2023). Library creation used the immunoSEQ multiplex PCR assay. TCRdb retrieved this table from immuneACCESS and kept in-frame rearrangements only. Not all clones are present; in checked studies, unresolved V genes account for under half, and no reason is known for the remainder. The sample includes about 150,000 clones, with 90% observed a single time. Around 2.9% of the sample lies in the top ten. Reading the label with the study, this specimen's time point is: baseline before first vaccination. This sample comprised peripheral blood, obtained on day 0 of AZD1222 vaccination. These TCRs come from an adult in good health.

The chain couples TRBV10-3 to TRBJ1-5; no definite D call. Between the trimmed V and J ends, which lost 11 bases and 0 bases, there was a span of 8 bases. Germline lookup yields CDR1 ENHRY and CDR2 SYGVKD. The CDR3 totals 12 residues. Written as DNA, the CDR3 is TGTGCCGCGCGGGGTAGCAATCAGCCCCAGCATTTT. The encoded protein is CAARGSNQPQHF.

This clone was seen only once. V usage is TRBV5-4 and J usage is TRBJ2-7; the D is unclear. Trimming left V 4 bases short and J 1 base short, with 15 bases between. Germline CDR1 is SGHNT and CDR2 is YYREEE (reference sequence). This CDR3 region has 15 residues. DNA of the CDR3: TGTGCCAGCAGCCGAGATCCCCAAGCATCCTACGAGCAGTACTTC. Its translation: CASSRDPQASYEQYF. Drawing the rest from reference TRBV5-4 and TRBJ2-7, the complete variable domain is ETGVTQSPTHLIKTRGQQVTLRCSSQSGHNTVSWYQQALGQGPQFIFQYYREEENGRGNFPPRFSGLQFPNYSSELNVNALELDDSALYLCASSRDPQASYEQYFGPGTRLTVT.

The rearrangement uses TRBV4-2 and TRBJ1-1; no firm D call. The germline gives CDR1 LGHNA, CDR2 YNFKEQ. The CDR3 contains 15 residues. Deletions cut 1 base from V and 0 bases from J, with 9 bases between. The CDR3 region is CASSQGKGLNTEAFF. Here the CDR3 DNA reads TGTGCCAGCAGCCAAGGTAAGGGCCTGAACACTGAAGCTTTCTTT.

In the case of this clone: The same CDR3 arises from other DNA sequences in this sample as well. The genes are TRBV12-3 or TRBV12-4 and TRBJ2-3; D is unclear. This CDR3 comprises 12 residues. With 1 base removed from V and 3 bases from J, the gap between germline ends came to 2 bases. The CDR3, as DNA: TGTGCCAGCAGTTTAGGGACAGATACGCAGTATTTT. It translates to CASSLGTDTQYF.

As for this clone: The junction and the germline gene differ at one end; a read error may be behind it. The chain couples TRBV7-2 to TRBJ2-2, with D tentatively TRBD1 or TRBD2 (5 bases each). CDR3 length: 13 residues. In germline, CDR1 is SGHTA, CDR2 FQGNSA. The CDR3 reads CASSLPPPGALFF. CDR3 nucleotide sequence: TGTGCCAGCAGCTTACCGCCCCCCGGGGCGCTGTTTTTT.

This clone appeared once. The gene calls are TRBV24-1 and TRBJ2-5; 7 nucleotides line up with TRBD2. With 4 bases clipped from V and 2 bases from J, the junction kept 0 bases outside the gene matches. The CDR3 is made up of 13 amino acids. Germline V gives CDR1 KGHDR, CDR2 SFDVKD. CDR3 DNA: TGTGCCACCAGTGACGGGGGGCAAGAGACCCAGTACTTC. Protein: CATSDGGQETQYF.

This chain links TRBV19 with TRBJ2-3; no clear D. V shed 5 bases and J shed 6 bases, with 12 bases lying between them. CDR1 and CDR2 (germline): LNHDA, SQIVND (reference sequence). This CDR3 region has 13 residues. CDR3 sequence (DNA): TGTGCCAGTAGTGCCACCCAGTGGGATACGCAGTATTTT. As protein: CASSATQWDTQYF.

Many counts were recorded for this clone. The gene calls are TRBV9 and TRBJ1-2; D is uncertain. The V gene lost 3 bases and the J gene lost 8 bases, with 17 bases spanning the gap. In germline, CDR1 is SGDLS, CDR2 YYNGEE. The CDR3 is 14 amino acids. The CDR3 DNA sequence: TGTGCCAGCAGCGCGTTAGGGCCTAGCAGGGGCTACACCTTC. Translating gives CASSALGPSRGYTF.

The chain links TRBV5-6 to TRBJ1-2; D possibly corresponds to TRBD1 (6 bases). The CDR3 runs 16 residues. The ends were cut back, 4 bases at V and 3 bases at J, with 19 bases in the middle. CDR1 and CDR2 from the germline V gene are SGHDT and YYEEEE. CDR3 bases: TGTGCCAGCAGCCGAGCGGGGGGCAGGTTCGACTATGGCTACACCTTC. Translated: CASSRAGGRFDYGYTF.

The rearrangement links TRBV9 to TRBJ2-7; a weak D match, TRBD1 (6 bases). Trimming took 4 bases from V and 2 from J, leaving 22 bases between them. Germline V gene data show CDR1 as SGDLS and CDR2 as YYNGEE. The CDR3 length is 17 residues. The CDR3 sequence: CASSLHAQDSYAYEQYF. CDR3 in DNA: TGTGCCAGCAGCCTCCACGCCCAGGACAGTTATGCCTACGAGCAGTACTTC.

The rearrangement uses TRBV7-3 and TRBJ2-2; D ambiguous. Trimming pared 6 bases from V and 2 bases from J, leaving 4 bases between. There are 12 residues in the CDR3. Looked up from germline, CDR1 is SGHTA and CDR2 is FQGTGA. CDR3 region: CASSRNTGELFF. The CDR3 DNA reads TGTGCCAGCAGTCGCAACACCGGGGAGCTGTTTTTT.

This chain connects TRBV9 to TRBJ2-7; D is ambiguous. Germline lookup yields CDR1 SGDLS and CDR2 YYNGEE. This CDR3 has 14 residues. Trimming left V 4 bases short and J 3 bases short, with 14 bases between. The CDR3 DNA reads as TGTGCCAGCAGCTCGGAGCCAGGAGTCTACGAGCAGTACTTC. Residues: CASSSEPGVYEQYF.

In DNA form, the CDR3 reads TGTGCCATCCGACGGCTCGGGGAAACGGGGGGATCTAACTATGGCTACACCTTC. Amino acid sequence: CAIRRLGETGGSNYGYTF. The V and J genes are TRBV10-3 and TRBJ1-2, with D perhaps matching TRBD1 (5 bases). Trimming shortened V by 8 bases and J by 0 bases, and 25 bases separated the two germline ends. Germline CDR1 reads ENHRY; CDR2 reads SYGVKD. This CDR3 is built from 18 residues.

The chain combines TRBV30 with TRBJ2-7; TRBD1 matches 11 bases. The germline gives CDR1 GTSNPN, CDR2 SVGIG (reference sequence). The V and J ends lost 4 bases and 6 bases, in that order; junction bases with no gene match: 8. This CDR3 has 14 residues. Here the CDR3 DNA reads TGTGCCTGGACCTCCGGACAGGGGGCCGGCGAGCAGTACTTC. Its translation: CAWTSGQGAGEQYF.

This clone was observed a few times. The chain is built from TRBV11-1 and TRBJ2-1; 7 nucleotides agree with TRBD1. This CDR3 has 14 amino acids. Trimming removed 4 bases from V and 5 bases from J; junction bases left unmatched: 5. Looked up from germline, CDR1 is SGHAT and CDR2 is FQDESV (reference sequence). CDR3 loop: CASSSDRRHNEQFF. The CDR3, as DNA: TGTGCCAGCAGCTCGGACAGGCGACACAATGAGCAGTTCTTC.

This chain uses TRBV6-5 with TRBJ2-1; D is ambiguous. This CDR3 has 13 residues. Between the trimmed V and J ends, which lost 5 bases and 8 bases, there was a span of 13 bases. Germline V gene lookup returns CDR1 MNHEY and CDR2 SVGAGI. CDR3 region: CASSRGGDDEQFF. CDR3 sequence (DNA): TGTGCCAGCAGTCGAGGTGGGGATGATGAGCAGTTCTTC.

The rearrangement joins TRBV7-9 to TRBJ1-2, with D tentatively TRBD1 (6 bases). V lost 5 bases, J lost 5 bases, and 18 bases lay in between. Germline V gene sequence: CDR1 SEHNR, CDR2 FQNEAQ (reference sequence). The CDR3 contains 15 residues. This CDR3 reads CASSPEGVLRYGYTF. For the CDR3, the DNA is TGTGCCAGCAGCCCCGAGGGGGTCCTTAGGTATGGCTACACCTTC.